These 21 T cell receptor beta chains came from one sample sequenced in a study of T-cell reconstitution after alpha-beta-depleted transplantation in children. Unique molecular identifiers featured in how the TCRbeta library was prepared. A single record per CDR3 protein comes from TCRdb applying MiXCR to the PCR reads. This table has hundreds of thousands of distinct CDR3 sequences, about 16% appearing once. The sample here was PBMCs, mostly from graft donor cells, taken 360 days after TCRalphabeta/CD19-depleted stem cell transplant. Source of these receptors: a male patient between 2 and 9 years old who had a stem cell transplant for acute lymphoblastic leukemia, so the T cells may come from the graft donor.

This clonotype was found a few times. The chain joins TRBV5-1 to TRBJ2-7; D remains ambiguous. CDR1 and CDR2 (germline): SGHRS, YFSETQ. The CDR3 sequence is 14 residues long. With 0 bases removed from V and 0 bases from J, the gap between germline ends came to 7 bases. The CDR3, as DNA: TGCGCCAGCAGCTTGGGGACGGCCTCCTACGAGCAGTACTTC. Translating it yields CASSLGTASYEQYF.

This rearrangement joins TRBV27 to TRBJ2-1, with 10 nucleotides matching TRBD2. This CDR3 has 17 amino acids. Germline V gene lookup returns CDR1 MNHEY and CDR2 SMNVEV (reference sequence). With V trimmed by 6 bases and J by 4 bases, 12 bases remained unmatched. The CDR3, as DNA: TGTGCCAGCAGCGTCAGGGGGGGGACTAGCGCATACAATGAGCAGTTCTTC. This gives the protein CASSVRGGTSAYNEQFF.

This clonotype occurred many times. This chain connects TRBV7-2 to TRBJ2-3; maybe TRBD2 (6 bases). Germline CDR1 is SGHTA and CDR2 is FQGNSA. This CDR3 is 16 amino acids long. V was pared by 4 bases and J by 1 base, with 15 bases between. CDR3 protein: CASSSSSALGTDTQYF. CDR3 nucleotides: TGTGCCAGCAGCTCCTCTAGCGCCCTTGGCACAGATACGCAGTATTTT.

This clonotype was seen a handful of times. The gene calls are TRBV19 and TRBJ2-1, with D unclear. Trimming took 5 bases from V and 5 from J, leaving 10 bases between them. The CDR3 loop spans 13 amino acids. Germline lookup yields CDR1 LNHDA and CDR2 SQIVND (reference sequence). This CDR3 reads CASSPGPNNEQFF. The DNA for the CDR3 is TGTGCCAGTAGTCCCGGACCGAACAATGAGCAGTTCTTC.

This clonotype has ten or more counts. V and J are TRBV13 and TRBJ2-1, with D maybe TRBD2 (6 bases). The CDR3 consists of 16 residues. The V gene's germline CDR1 is PRHDT and CDR2 FYEKMQ (reference sequence). The ends were cut back, 0 bases at V and 2 bases at J, with 11 bases in the middle. As DNA, the CDR3 is TGTGCCAGCAGCTTAGGTCGGAGGGGACCCTACAATGAGCAGTTCTTC. Protein sequence: CASSLGRRGPYNEQFF.

V and J are TRBV9 and TRBJ2-1; D may match TRBD1 or TRBD2 (5 bases each). Germline loops: CDR1 SGDLS, CDR2 YYNGEE. Trimming took 0 bases from V and 12 from J, leaving 10 bases between them. The CDR3 runs to 12 residues. The CDR3 region has the DNA TGTGCCAGCAGCGTAGGGGGACCGGGGCAGTTCTTC. Protein product: CASSVGGPGQFF.

The chain uses TRBV20-1 and TRBJ2-1, with 8 bases aligning to TRBD2. There are 13 residues in the CDR3. From germline, CDR1 is DFQATT and CDR2 SNEGSKA (reference sequence). J gave up 10 bases and V 3 bases, and 8 bases lay outside the gene matches. In DNA, the CDR3 is TGCAGTGCTAGCGTGCTAGCGGGTCCGGAGCAGTTCTTC. Its translation is CSASVLAGPEQFF.

The gene calls are TRBV20-1 and TRBJ2-3; D possibly matches TRBD1 or TRBD2 (6 bases each). Trimming removed 4 bases at V and 0 bases at J, with 11 bases between. The CDR3 has 14 amino acids. Germline CDR1 and CDR2: DFQATT and SNEGSKA (reference sequence). The CDR3 DNA reads TGCAGTGCTACGGGGGCTTGGAGCACAGATACGCAGTATTTT. Amino acids: CSATGAWSTDTQYF.

V gene TRBV15 combines with J gene TRBJ2-4; a weak D match, TRBD1 (6 bases). The ends were cut back, 1 base at V and 9 bases at J, with 25 bases in the middle. Germline-derived CDR1 and CDR2 are LNHNV and YYDKDF (reference sequence). This CDR3 contains 18 residues. For the CDR3, the DNA is TGTGCCACCAGCAGAGGAGGGGGAAGTTTCCCCCCTTCGGGCATTCAGTACTTC. As protein: CATSRGGGSFPPSGIQYF.

This clonotype was counted only a few times. The V and J genes are TRBV2 and TRBJ1-1; D is ambiguous. V was cut by 7 bases and J by 1 base, with 13 bases left in between. This CDR3 is 14 amino acids long. CDR1 is SNHLY, CDR2 FYNNEI, per germline. The CDR3 DNA reads TGTGCCAGCAAAACGGACGGGAAGAACACTGAAGCTTTCTTT. Translation gives CASKTDGKNTEAFF.

The chain has TRBV12-3 or TRBV12-4 and TRBJ2-1; TRBD1 aligns across 8 bases. V lost 6 bases, J lost 4 bases, and 11 bases stayed unmatched. The CDR3 is 16 residues long. The CDR3 sequence: CASSQGALNVYNEQFF. DNA for the CDR3: TGTGCCAGCAGCCAGGGGGCCCTTAATGTTTACAATGAGCAGTTCTTC.

This clonotype turned up a few times. This chain links TRBV5-1 with TRBJ2-2; no clear D gene. The CDR3 covers 13 residues. V lost 5 bases and J lost 0, with 5 bases in between. Germline V CDR1 and CDR2: SGHRS, YFSETQ. The CDR3 protein is CASRDPNTGELFF. CDR3 coding DNA: TGCGCCAGCAGAGATCCGAACACCGGGGAGCTGTTTTTT.

This clonotype was seen repeatedly, ten times or more. The chain employs TRBV20-1 and TRBJ2-1; 10 nucleotides align to TRBD1. The germline V gene has CDR1 DFQATT and CDR2 SNEGSKA (reference sequence). The CDR3 is 17 residues long. The V and J ends lost 1 base and 3 bases, in that order; junction bases with no gene match: 9. The CDR3 DNA follows: TGCAGTGCTAGAGGGAGGCGGTGGGACAGGGGCTACAATGAGCAGTTCTTC. Protein: CSARGRRWDRGYNEQFF.

The V and J genes are TRBV11-2 and TRBJ2-5; D is perhaps TRBD2 (5 bases). This CDR3 has 14 amino acids. Germline V lookup: CDR1 SGHAT, CDR2 FQNNGV. With 2 bases removed from V and 5 bases from J, the gap between germline ends came to 12 bases. The CDR3: CASSLWLAGETQYF. Written as DNA, the CDR3 is TGTGCCAGCAGCTTATGGCTAGCTGGGGAGACCCAGTACTTC.

This clonotype was seen more than once but under ten times. The rearrangement links TRBV4-1 to TRBJ1-1, with D perhaps matching TRBD1 (5 bases). The V gene's germline CDR1 is MGHRA and CDR2 YSYEKL. V lost 4 bases and J 3 bases, leaving 15 bases between the germline ends. This CDR3 contains 15 residues. CDR3 in DNA: TGCGCCAGCAGCCCCCCAGGGATCGGGTACACTGAAGCTTTCTTT. Its translation: CASSPPGIGYTEAFF.

The chain employs TRBV7-9 and TRBJ1-1; D possibly corresponds to TRBD1 (6 bases). V lost 5 bases, J lost 4 bases, and 11 bases lay in between. The germline CDR1 and CDR2 sequences are SEHNR and FQNEAQ (reference sequence). The CDR3 has 13 residues. CDR3 sequence (DNA): TGTGCCAGCAGCGGCACAGGGAGCACTGAAGCTTTCTTT. Its translation: CASSGTGSTEAFF.

The chain joins TRBV6-2 or TRBV6-3 to TRBJ2-3; 8 bases fit TRBD2. V was pared by 6 bases and J by 6 bases, with 17 bases of the junction left unmatched. Germline assignment: CDR1 MNHEY and CDR2 SVGEGT. CDR3 length equals 17 residues. The CDR3 reads CASSPRRLAGGADTQYF. CDR3 sequence (DNA): TGTGCCAGCAGCCCGAGGCGGCTAGCGGGTGGGGCGGATACGCAGTATTTT.

This chain's CDR3 is CASSFWTNTEAFF. The CDR3 DNA is TGTGCCAGCAGTTTTTGGACGAACACTGAAGCTTTCTTT. This chain uses TRBV28 with TRBJ1-1; D is undetermined. The CDR3 loop spans 13 amino acids. The V gene's germline CDR1 is MDHEN and CDR2 SYDVKM. Trimming took off 3 bases at V and 1 base at J, with 6 bases between the two ends.

This chain joins TRBV20-1 and TRBJ2-7; 7 bases are shared with TRBD1. CDR3 length: 15 residues. CDR1 is DFQATT and CDR2 is SNEGSKA in the germline V gene (reference sequence). Unmatched junction bases numbered 5, after V lost 0 bases and J lost 0 bases. The CDR3 bases are TGCAGTGCTAGAGAACAGGGGTCGAGCTCCTACGAGCAGTACTTC. Amino acid sequence: CSAREQGSSSYEQYF.

This clonotype came up a few times. The chain carries TRBV12-3 or TRBV12-4 and TRBJ2-7; no reliable D call. The CDR3 consists of 13 residues. V lost 7 bases, J lost 2 bases, and 12 bases lay in between. CDR3 bases: TGTGCCAGCACGGCGGACCCCCCCTACGAGCAGTACTTC. Translated, it gives CASTADPPYEQYF.

This chain links TRBV2 with TRBJ2-7; D unresolved. CDR3 length equals 14 residues. The V and J ends lost 4 bases and 7 bases respectively, with 17 bases between them. Germline V gene sequence: CDR1 SNHLY, CDR2 FYNNEI. The CDR3 reads CASSVVLTVWEQYF. CDR3 nucleotide sequence: TGTGCCAGCAGTGTAGTCTTGACCGTTTGGGAGCAGTACTTC.